The 2 T cell receptor beta chains below all came from one sample that was sequenced in a study of cytomegalovirus exposure and HLA in healthy donors. A multiplex PCR was run with 60 Vbeta primers and 13 Jbeta primers. The assay was immunoSEQ multiplex PCR, and TCRdb's table has in-frame clones only and misses some. Of 100,000 or so clones detected, 65% to 90% appear once; the ten largest clones hold 1.2%. The source material was PBMCs. The origin of the receptors is a woman aged 18-35 years in good health and CMV-seronegative.

The chain links TRBV5-6 to TRBJ2-3, with 9 bases identical to TRBD1. The CDR3 is 16 residues long. V shed 4 bases and J 3 bases; nucleotides not matched to a gene: 9. Germline V CDR1 and CDR2: SGHDT, YYEEEE. CDR3 loop: CASSHYPTGGTDTQYF. The DNA of the CDR3 is TGTGCCAGCAGCCATTACCCGACAGGGGGGACAGATACGCAGTATTTT.

With regard to this clone: The junction differs from germline at one of its ends, possibly a read error. The chain has TRBV7-9 and TRBJ2-7; the D gene is possibly TRBD2 (6 bases). The germline V gene has CDR1 SEHNR and CDR2 FQNEAQ (reference sequence). This CDR3 has 14 residues. The CDR3 DNA sequence: TGTTCCAGCAGCTTAGGAGGAGGGATCCACGAGCAGTACTTC. Its protein is CSSSLGGGIHEQYF. Drawing the rest from reference TRBV7-9 and TRBJ2-7, the complete variable domain is DTGVSQNPRHKITKRGQNVTFRCDPISEHNRLYWYRQTLGQGPEFLTYFQNEAQLEKSRLLSDRFSAERPKGSFSTLEIQRTEQGDSAMYLCSSSLGGGIHEQYFGPGTRLTVT.